These T cell receptor beta chains were read from a single sample in a study of cytotoxic CD8 clonotypes in ibrutinib-treated CLL. TCRdb's copy holds only in-frame clones and misses some; the assay was immunoSEQ multiplex PCR. This sample has over 130,000 clones, with about 84% found just once. The sample was PBMCs, taken after 36 months of ibrutinib treatment. The receptors were gathered from a human donor with chronic lymphocytic leukemia. The CDR3 runs from the conserved cysteine through the conserved F or W. The D gene is left open where the match is weak. Only part of the rows carry a size: once, few, many, or a class if the clone is expanded.

D: TRBD1; J: TRBJ1-5; V: TRBV7-9; size: many; CDR3: CASSLGEGQGANQPQHF; DNA: TGTGCCAGCAGCTTAGGGGAGGGACAGGGGGCCAATCAGCCCCAGCATTTT
D: -; J: TRBJ2-7; V: TRBV5-6; size: once; CDR3: CASSVAHWGLVYEQYF; DNA: TGTGCCAGCAGCGTCGCTCATTGGGGTTTGGTATACGAGCAGTACTTC
D: TRBD1; J: TRBJ2-7; V: TRBV29-1; size: -; CDR3: CSGARDSSYEQYF; DNA: TGCAGCGGGGCCCGGGACAGCTCCTACGAGCAGTACTTC
D: TRBD2; J: TRBJ2-7; V: TRBV19; size: -; CDR3: CASTRGTSGNPYEQYF; DNA: TGTGCCAGTACCCGCGGGACTAGCGGGAACCCCTACGAGCAGTACTTC
D: -; J: TRBJ1-4; V: TRBV6-5; size: -; CDR3: CASSYSTAGEKLFF; DNA: TGTGCCAGCAGTTACTCAACGGCTGGTGAAAAACTGTTTTTT
D: -; J: TRBJ1-6; V: TRBV27; size: few; CDR3: CASSFWGVGSPLHF; DNA: TGTGCCAGCAGTTTTTGGGGCGTGGGTTCACCCCTCCACTTT
D: TRBD2; J: TRBJ2-5; V: TRBV5-1; size: -; CDR3: CASSFIAGQETQYF; DNA: TGCGCCAGCAGCTTTATAGCGGGACAAGAGACCCAGTACTTC
D: -; J: TRBJ2-3; V: TRBV11-2; size: -; CDR3: CASSLGDTQYF; DNA: TGTGCCAGCAGCTTAGGAGATACGCAGTATTTT
D: TRBD1; J: TRBJ1-1; V: TRBV10-3; size: -; CDR3: CAIRTDRGLMNTEAFF; DNA: TGTGCCATCAGGACCGACAGGGGCCTCATGAACACTGAAGCTTTCTTT
D: TRBD1; J: TRBJ1-2; V: TRBV7-3; size: -; CDR3: CASSLDDRVSGYTF; DNA: TGTGCCAGCAGCTTAGACGACAGGGTATCTGGCTACACCTTC
D: -; J: TRBJ1-5; V: TRBV5-1; size: -; CDR3: CASRLNYGGNQPQHF; DNA: TGCGCCAGCAGGCTGAATTATGGGGGCAATCAGCCCCAGCATTTT
D: -; J: TRBJ1-2; V: TRBV11-2; size: -; CDR3: CASSFVLPSIPNYGYTF; DNA: TGTGCCAGCAGCTTTGTCCTCCCTTCCATACCTAACTATGGCTACACCTTC
D: -; J: TRBJ2-1; V: TRBV5-4; size: -; CDR3: CASSYDVNSYNEQFF; DNA: TGTGCCAGCAGCTACGATGTTAACTCCTACAATGAGCAGTTCTTC
D: -; J: TRBJ1-6; V: TRBV7-9; size: -; CDR3: CASRGRGRGDNSPLHF; DNA: TGTGCCAGCAGGGGGCGCGGGCGTGGAGATAATTCACCCCTCCACTTT
D: TRBD1; J: TRBJ1-4; V: TRBV6-6; size: -; CDR3: CASSFPGQAEKLFF; DNA: TGTGCCAGCAGTTTTCCCGGACAGGCCGAAAAACTGTTTTTT
D: TRBD2; J: TRBJ2-6; V: TRBV10-3; size: -; CDR3: CAISGLAVLSGANVLTF; DNA: TGTGCCATCAGTGGACTAGCGGTTCTCTCTGGGGCCAACGTCCTGACTTTC
D: TRBD2; J: TRBJ2-1; V: TRBV18; size: once; CDR3: CASSPSLAGGSYNEQFF; DNA: TGTGCCAGCTCACCATCTTTAGCGGGGGGCTCCTACAATGAGCAGTTCTTC
D: -; J: TRBJ2-2; V: TRBV30; size: -; CDR3: CAWSFGISFGELFF; DNA: TGTGCCTGGAGTTTCGGGATATCCTTCGGGGAGCTGTTTTTT
D: TRBD2; J: TRBJ2-7; V: TRBV4-2; size: -; CDR3: CASSRQPPGGGSYEQYF; DNA: TGTGCCAGCAGCCGTCAACCTCCTGGCGGGGGGTCCTACGAGCAGTACTTC
D: -; J: TRBJ1-4; V: TRBV19; size: -; CDR3: CASSIGDYTNEKLFF; DNA: TGTGCCAGTAGTATTGGGGACTACACTAATGAAAAACTGTTTTTT
D: -; J: TRBJ2-7; V: TRBV2; size: -; CDR3: CASSDRTSASYEQYF; DNA: TGTGCCAGCAGTGACCGCACATCCGCTTCCTACGAGCAGTACTTC
D: TRBD1; J: TRBJ1-2; V: TRBV9; size: -; CDR3: CASSRGQKDGYTF; DNA: TGTGCCAGCAGTCGGGGACAGAAAGATGGCTACACCTTC
D: -; J: TRBJ1-2; V: TRBV5-1; size: -; CDR3: CASSFDNYGYTF; DNA: TGCGCCAGCAGCTTCGATAACTATGGCTACACCTTC
D: TRBD2; J: TRBJ2-7; V: TRBV2; size: -; CDR3: CASRPSGGHEQYF; DNA: TGTGCCAGCAGACCTAGCGGGGGTCACGAGCAGTACTTC
D: TRBD1; J: TRBJ2-1; V: TRBV14; size: -; CDR3: CASSSYTVRDRATEQFF; DNA: TGTGCCAGCAGCTCCTATACTGTCCGGGACAGGGCGACTGAGCAGTTCTTC
D: TRBD2; J: TRBJ2-6; V: TRBV4-2; size: few; CDR3: CASSPRPTGLAGGIESGANVLTF; DNA: TGTGCCAGCAGCCCGAGGCCTACAGGACTAGCGGGAGGAATAGAGTCTGGGGCCAACGTCCTGACTTTC
D: -; J: TRBJ1-5; V: TRBV4-1; size: -; CDR3: CASSPGRVVYQPQHF; DNA: TGCGCCAGCAGCCCCGGGCGGGTAGTCTATCAGCCCCAGCATTTT
D: -; J: TRBJ1-4; V: TRBV6-5; size: -; CDR3: CASSGPSNEKLFF; DNA: TGTGCCAGCAGCGGGCCATCCAATGAAAAACTGTTTTTT
D: -; J: TRBJ1-2; V: TRBV29-1; size: -; CDR3: CSVEGGYGYTF; DNA: TGCAGCGTTGAGGGGGGGTATGGCTACACCTTC
D: -; J: TRBJ2-4; V: TRBV15; size: -; CDR3: CATSRDRGGNIQYF; DNA: TGTGCCACCAGCAGAGATCGGGGAGGAAACATTCAGTACTTC
D: -; J: TRBJ1-5; V: TRBV19; size: -; CDR3: CASSGGVYSNQPQHF; DNA: TGTGCCAGTAGTGGGGGGGTATATAGCAATCAGCCCCAGCATTTT
D: -; J: TRBJ2-2; V: TRBV18; size: few; CDR3: CASLTGPNTGELFF; DNA: TGTGCCAGCTTGACAGGCCCGAACACCGGGGAGCTGTTTTTT
D: TRBD2; J: TRBJ2-5; V: TRBV19; size: -; CDR3: CASSRAGVQETQYF; DNA: TGTGCCAGTAGCCGAGCGGGGGTCCAAGAGACCCAGTACTTC
D: -; J: TRBJ2-5; V: TRBV30; size: -; CDR3: CAWSVLVAEETQYF; DNA: TGTGCCTGGAGTGTACTTGTGGCAGAAGAGACCCAGTACTTC
D: -; J: TRBJ2-3; V: TRBV7-9; size: -; CDR3: CASEQSTDTQYF; DNA: TGTGCCAGCGAACAGAGCACAGATACGCAGTATTTT
D: -; J: TRBJ2-3; V: TRBV29-1; size: -; CDR3: CSVGTVFQDTQYF; DNA: TGCAGCGTTGGGACAGTATTCCAAGATACGCAGTATTTT
D: -; J: TRBJ1-2; V: TRBV20-1; size: -; CDR3: CSARYTSATTF; DNA: TGCAGTGCTAGGTACACCTCGGCTACAACCTTC
D: TRBD1; J: TRBJ2-5; V: TRBV5-1; size: -; CDR3: CASSLDRGVQETQYF; DNA: TGCGCCAGCAGTTTGGACAGGGGGGTCCAAGAGACCCAGTACTTC
D: -; J: TRBJ1-4; V: TRBV2; size: -; CDR3: CASSVGTQNEKLFF; DNA: TGTGCCAGCAGTGTCGGGACACAGAATGAAAAACTGTTTTTT
D: TRBD1; J: TRBJ2-7; V: TRBV28; size: -; CDR3: CASSRWTGSILEQYF; DNA: TGTGCCAGCAGTAGATGGACAGGGAGTATCCTCGAGCAGTACTTC
D: -; J: TRBJ2-1; V: TRBV4-1; size: -; CDR3: CASSQDPRSSYNEQFF; DNA: TGCGCCAGCAGCCAAGATCCCAGAAGCTCCTACAATGAGCAGTTCTTC
D: -; J: TRBJ1-1; V: TRBV30; size: -; CDR3: CAWSLRENTEAFF; DNA: TGTGCCTGGAGTTTGAGGGAGAACACTGAAGCTTTCTTT
D: -; J: TRBJ2-1; V: TRBV11-3; size: -; CDR3: CASSFRSSYNEQFF; DNA: TGTGCCAGCAGCTTCAGGAGCTCCTACAATGAGCAGTTCTTC
D: TRBD2; J: TRBJ2-5; V: TRBV2; size: -; CDR3: CASSAFSGTQETQYF; DNA: TGTGCCAGCAGTGCTTTCAGCGGGACCCAAGAGACCCAGTACTTC
D: -; J: TRBJ1-2; V: TRBV6-6; size: -; CDR3: CASTKGLPEGYTF; DNA: TGTGCCAGCACCAAGGGACTCCCAGAGGGCTACACCTTC
D: -; J: TRBJ1-1; V: TRBV11-2; size: -; CDR3: CASSLRFRFQEAFF; DNA: TGTGCCAGCAGCTTAAGGTTTAGGTTTCAGGAGGCTTTCTTT
D: -; J: TRBJ2-3; V: TRBV27; size: once; CDR3: CASSPPTGMYTDTQYF; DNA: TGTGCCAGCAGTCCACCGACAGGAATGTACACAGATACGCAGTATTTT
D: -; J: TRBJ2-2; V: TRBV28; size: -; CDR3: CASSSPVTGELFF; DNA: TGTGCCAGCAGCTCGCCCGTCACCGGGGAGCTGTTTTTT
D: -; J: TRBJ2-2; V: TRBV5-1; size: few; CDR3: CASSLGPRTNTGELFF; DNA: TGCGCCAGCAGCTTGGGTCCCCGTACGAACACCGGGGAGCTGTTTTTT
D: TRBD2; J: TRBJ2-2; V: TRBV29-1; size: -; CDR3: CSVASGTYTGELFF; DNA: TGCAGCGTTGCTAGCGGGACCTACACCGGGGAGCTGTTTTTT
D: -; J: TRBJ2-5; V: TRBV18; size: -; CDR3: CASSPPGLPQETQYF; DNA: TGTGCCAGCTCACCACCGGGGCTTCCCCAAGAGACCCAGTACTTC
D: TRBD1; J: TRBJ2-2; V: TRBV2; size: -; CDR3: CASTAQTGTGNPGELFF; DNA: TGTGCCAGCACTGCTCAGACCGGGACAGGGAACCCCGGGGAGCTGTTTTTT
D: TRBD1; J: TRBJ1-2; V: TRBV7-3; size: -; CDR3: CASSLVFGQAARGGYTF; DNA: TGTGCCAGCAGCTTAGTCTTTGGACAGGCGGCACGTGGAGGCTACACCTTC
D: -; J: TRBJ2-1; V: TRBV28; size: -; CDR3: CASSLMEDEQFF; DNA: TGTGCCAGCAGTTTGATGGAGGATGAGCAGTTCTTC
D: TRBD1; J: TRBJ2-7; V: TRBV7-3; size: -; CDR3: CASSPQGGSYEQYF; DNA: TGTGCCAGCAGCCCACAGGGGGGCTCCTACGAGCAGTACTTC